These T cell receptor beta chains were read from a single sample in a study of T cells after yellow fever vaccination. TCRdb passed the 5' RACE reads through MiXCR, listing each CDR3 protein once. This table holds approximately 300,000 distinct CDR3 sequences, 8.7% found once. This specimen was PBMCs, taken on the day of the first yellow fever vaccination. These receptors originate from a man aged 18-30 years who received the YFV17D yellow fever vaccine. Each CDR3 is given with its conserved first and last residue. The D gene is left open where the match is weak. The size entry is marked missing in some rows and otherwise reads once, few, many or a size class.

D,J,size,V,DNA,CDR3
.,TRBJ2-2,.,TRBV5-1,TGCGCCAGCACCTGGGGGCGAGGCACCGGGGAGCTGTTTTTT,CASTWGRGTGELFF
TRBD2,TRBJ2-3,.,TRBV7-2,TGTGCCAGCAGCTTAGGGGGACTAGCATCTGATACGCAGTATTTT,CASSLGGLASDTQYF
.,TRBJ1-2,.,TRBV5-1,TGCGCCAGCAGCTTGGAAGTCGGGGGGCCTCCCTATGGCTACACCTTC,CASSLEVGGPPYGYTF
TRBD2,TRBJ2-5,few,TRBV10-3,TGTGCCATCAGTGAGTCGAACCCTCCGGGACTAGCGGGGGAAGAGACCCAGTACTTC,CAISESNPPGLAGEETQYF
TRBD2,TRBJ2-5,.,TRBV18,TGTGCCAGCTCACCCGGGACTACCGCGGGGGCCCAGTACTTC,CASSPGTTAGAQYF
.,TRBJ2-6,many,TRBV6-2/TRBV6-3,TGTGCCAGCAGTTATAGCAGCTCTGGGGCCAACGTCCTGACTTTC,CASSYSSSGANVLTF
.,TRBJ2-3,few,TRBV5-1,TGCGCCAGCAGCCCGCGGTCGGACGGGGATACGCAGTATTTT,CASSPRSDGDTQYF
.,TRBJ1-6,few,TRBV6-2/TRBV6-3,TGTGCCAGCAGTTACACAAACAAGTGGCCGGATTCACCCCTCCACTTT,CASSYTNKWPDSPLHF
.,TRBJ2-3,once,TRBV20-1,TGCTGTGCTAGAACCCTCCTAGCGTGGGGGGCAGATACGCAGTATTTT,CCARTLLAWGADTQYF
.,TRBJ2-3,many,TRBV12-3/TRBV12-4,TGTGCCAGCAACACGGGTGGGGGCGGCACAGATACGCAGTATTTT,CASNTGGGGTDTQYF
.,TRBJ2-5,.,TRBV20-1,TGCAGTGCTAGGTCGAGGGGGGCCACTCAGGAGACCCAGTACTTC,CSARSRGATQETQYF
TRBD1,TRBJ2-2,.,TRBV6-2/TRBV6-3,TGTGCCACCAACCGCTTACAGGGGGCCCCCACCGGGGAGCTGTTTTTT,CATNRLQGAPTGELFF
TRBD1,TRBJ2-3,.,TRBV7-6,TGTGCCAGCAGCTTAGCGACAGGGGCCAAAGTCCAGTATTTT,CASSLATGAKVQYF
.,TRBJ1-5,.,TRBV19,TGTGCCACCAGTAAGGGCCTCCTTAAACAGGGAAGCGGCAATCAGCCCCAGCATTTT,CATSKGLLKQGSGNQPQHF
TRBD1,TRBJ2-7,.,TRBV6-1,TGTGCCAGCATCGCCGGACAGGACTGGTACGAGCAGTACTTC,CASIAGQDWYEQYF
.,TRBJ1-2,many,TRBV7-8,TGTGCCAGCAGCTTAGGAGATAACTATGGCTACACCTTC,CASSLGDNYGYTF
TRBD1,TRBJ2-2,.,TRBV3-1,TGTGCCAGCAGCCGCGAAGGGACAGCAGCGAACACCGGGGAGCTGTTTTTT,CASSREGTAANTGELFF
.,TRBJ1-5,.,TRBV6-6,TGTGCCAGCACCGGGGCCCGGGGTCAGCCCCAGCATTTT,CASTGARGQPQHF
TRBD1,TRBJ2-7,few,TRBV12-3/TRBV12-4,TGTGCCAGCAGTTTGGACCGGGACAGGGGGTCCTACGAGCAGTACTTC,CASSLDRDRGSYEQYF
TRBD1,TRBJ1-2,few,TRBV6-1,TGTGCCAGCAGCACAGACAGGGTCTATGGCTACACCTTC,CASSTDRVYGYTF
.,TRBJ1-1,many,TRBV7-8,TGTGCCAGCAGTTCGGCCCTAGCATTCGAGGCGGGGGGGCTGAACACTGAAGCTTTCTTT,CASSSALAFEAGGLNTEAFF
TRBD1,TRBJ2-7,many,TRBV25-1,TGTGCCAGCAGTGAGGGGGACAGGGGGCCGTACGAGCAGTACTTC,CASSEGDRGPYEQYF
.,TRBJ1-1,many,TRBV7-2,TGTGCCAGCAGTCTAGGGTTCACTGAAGCTTTCTTT,CASSLGFTEAFF
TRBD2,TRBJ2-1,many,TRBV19,TGTGCCAGCGCGGGACTAGCGGGGGGGCGCTCCTACAATGAGCAGTTCTTC,CASAGLAGGRSYNEQFF
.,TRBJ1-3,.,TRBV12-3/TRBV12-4,TGTGCCAGCAGTTTTCCCGACTCTGGAAACACCATATATTTT,CASSFPDSGNTIYF
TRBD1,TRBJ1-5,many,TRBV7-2,TGTGCCAGCAGCACACAGGGGTATCAGCCCCAGCATTTT,CASSTQGYQPQHF
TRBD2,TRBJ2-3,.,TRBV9,TGTGCCAGCAGCGTTGAGCGGGGGGGCCCAGCAGATACGCAGTATTTT,CASSVERGGPADTQYF
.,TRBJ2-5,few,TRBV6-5,TGTGCCAGCAGTTACTCGCTGAGGAACGGGGAGACCCAGTACTTC,CASSYSLRNGETQYF
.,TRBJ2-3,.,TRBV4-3,TGCGCCAGCAGCCAAGAAGGGTTGGGCGTAGATACGCAGTATTTT,CASSQEGLGVDTQYF
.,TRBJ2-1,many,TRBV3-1,TGTGCCAGCAGCCCTCTAGGGGAGCGGAATGAGCAGTTCTTC,CASSPLGERNEQFF
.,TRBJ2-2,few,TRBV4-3,TGCGCCAGCAGCCAGGACCCGACAGCGACCGGGGAGCTGTTTTTT,CASSQDPTATGELFF
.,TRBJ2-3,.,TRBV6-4,TGTGCCAGCAGTGACTCGGGTAGCGTGATACAGTATTTT,CASSDSGSVIQYF
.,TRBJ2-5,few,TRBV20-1,TGCAGTGCTAGAGATATCAGGGGGGGAATGGAGACCCAGTACTTC,CSARDIRGGMETQYF
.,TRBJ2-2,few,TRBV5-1,TGCGCCAGCAGCTTGGAAAGAGGGGCGCGCATTGCCGGGGAGCTGTTTTTT,CASSLERGARIAGELFF
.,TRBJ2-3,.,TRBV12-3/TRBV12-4,TGTGCCAGCAGTTTCCTAGACAGGCCAGATACGCAGTATTTT,CASSFLDRPDTQYF